Listed here are 21 T cell receptor beta chains from one sample, sequenced in a study of identifying expanded T cells in peripheral blood. The method was immunoSEQ multiplex PCR; TCRdb's version includes in-frame clones alone and lacks a portion of them. The sample lists more than 50,000 clones; about four fifths were seen once. The source material was blood. The receptor source for this set is a person aged 18 to 70 in good health.

The chain links TRBV11-2 to TRBJ2-7; 7 nucleotides agree with TRBD1. The CDR3 consists of 14 residues. The trim removed 5 bases at V and 4 bases at J, leaving 8 bases unmatched. Germline V lookup: CDR1 SGHAT, CDR2 FQNNGV. CDR3 sequence reads: CASSQRGQGYEQYF. Written as DNA, the CDR3 is TGTGCCAGCAGCCAAAGGGGGCAGGGATACGAGCAGTACTTC. Complete variable domain (other parts from reference TRBV11-2 and TRBJ2-7): EAGVAQSPRYKIIEKRQSVAFWCNPISGHATLYWYQQILGQGPKLLIQFQNNGVVDDSQLPKDRFSAERLKGVDSTLKIQPAKLEDSAVYLCASSQRGQGYEQYFGPGTRLTVT.

V gene TRBV15 combines with J gene TRBJ1-6, with D unclear. The ends were cut back, 1 base at V and 13 bases at J, with 5 bases in the middle. CDR3 size: 11 residues. Germline values: CDR1 LNHNV, CDR2 YYDKDF (reference sequence). The CDR3, as DNA: TGTGCCACCAGCAGAGTGGGTCCCCTCCACTTT. It codes for CATSRVGPLHF.

A remark on this clone: A read error may produce the germline difference seen at one junction end. This sequence joins TRBV28 and TRBJ1-2; D call uncertain. Looked up from germline, CDR1 is MDHEN and CDR2 is SYDVKM. The CDR3 is 13 amino acids. The CDR3 nucleotides read TGTGTCAGCAGTCAGAACCCGAGAGGCGGCTACACCTTC. It codes for CVSSQNPRGGYTF.

V and J are TRBV19 and TRBJ2-1; TRBD2 might be the D (6 bases). V gave up 7 bases and J gave up 0 bases, with 13 bases separating them. Germline-derived CDR1 and CDR2 are LNHDA and SQIVND (reference sequence). The length of the CDR3 is 15 residues. CDR3 sequence (DNA): TGTGCCAGTAACATGGGGGGAGGCTCCTACAATGAGCAGTTCTTC. Its protein is CASNMGGGSYNEQFF.

The rearrangement uses TRBV7-9 and TRBJ1-2; 9 bases fit TRBD1. V was pared by 0 bases and J by 5 bases, with 7 bases of the junction left unmatched. The CDR3 has 16 residues. Per germline, CDR1 SEHNR and CDR2 FQNEAQ (reference sequence). CDR3 residues: CASSLAAGTGRYGYTF. CDR3 bases: TGTGCCAGCAGCTTAGCGGCCGGGACAGGGAGATATGGCTACACCTTC.

This clone was picked up a small number of times. This sequence joins TRBV29-1 and TRBJ1-2; D not certain. Germline assignment: CDR1 SQVTM and CDR2 ANQGSEA. The CDR3 has 10 amino acids. CDR3: CGVAIYGYTF. CDR3 sequence (DNA): TGCGGTGTAGCAATCTATGGCTACACCTTC.

This chain uses TRBV9 with TRBJ2-5; 10 bases map to TRBD2. V lost 2 bases and J lost 5; bases outside the gene matches: 0. Germline CDR1 and CDR2: SGDLS and YYNGEE. The CDR3 consists of 13 residues. The CDR3 coding sequence is TGTGCCAGCAGCGTGACTAGCGGGGAGACCCAGTACTTC. Its translation: CASSVTSGETQYF.

The chain carries TRBV18 and TRBJ2-7, with TRBD1 identical over 8 bases. The junction had 4 bases not matched to a gene; V was cut back by 3 bases and J by 3 bases. Germline values: CDR1 KGHSH, CDR2 LQKENI. CDR3 length: 14 amino acids. As DNA, the CDR3 is TGTGCCAGCTCACCGTCTACAGGGGGCTACGAGCAGTACTTC. This sequence encodes CASSPSTGGYEQYF. The full variable domain, with the rest looked up from reference TRBV18 and TRBJ2-7, is NAGVMQNPRHLVRRRGQEARLRCSPMKGHSHVYWYRQLPEEGLKFMVYLQKENIIDESGMPKERFSAEFPKEGPSILRIQQVVRGDSAAYFCASSPSTGGYEQYFGPGTRLTVT.

The rearrangement uses TRBV2 and TRBJ1-1; 9 nucleotides agree with TRBD1. Germline V gene lookup returns CDR1 SNHLY and CDR2 FYNNEI. Trimming removed 8 bases from V and 3 bases from J; junction bases left unmatched: 10. This CDR3 contains 15 residues. The CDR3 DNA sequence: TGTGCCAGCCTGAACAGGGGGCGTGGGGACACTGAAGCTTTCTTT. This codes for CASLNRGRGDTEAFF.

Written as DNA, the CDR3 is TGTGCCAGCAGTTTACAGGAGAACACTGAAGCTTTCTTT. Translated, it gives CASSLQENTEAFF. The chain links TRBV6-6 to TRBJ1-1, with D tentatively TRBD1 (5 bases). Germline V gene sequence: CDR1 MNHNY, CDR2 SVGAGI (reference sequence). Trimming left V 4 bases short and J 1 base short, with 7 bases between. The CDR3 has 13 amino acids.

In this sample, this clone turned up once. The V and J genes are TRBV7-9 and TRBJ2-1; 8 bases match TRBD1. The CDR3 extends over 15 amino acids. Germline V gene data show CDR1 as SEHNR and CDR2 as FQNEAQ (reference sequence). After removal of 5 bases from V and 4 bases from J, the junction contained 7 bases not matched to a gene. CDR3 sequence: CASSHDRGQYNEQFF. CDR3 DNA: TGTGCCAGCAGCCACGACAGGGGACAATACAATGAGCAGTTCTTC.

The V and J genes are TRBV7-9 and TRBJ2-5; TRBD2 agrees at 7 bases. This CDR3 is built from 15 residues. Germline CDR1 is SEHNR and CDR2 is FQNEAQ (reference sequence). J lost 1 base, V lost 3 bases, and 5 bases had no gene match. The CDR3 DNA sequence: TGTGCCAGCAGCTTTACTGGGACTACCCAAGAGACCCAGTACTTC. Protein sequence: CASSFTGTTQETQYF.

The chain links TRBV18 to TRBJ2-7; TRBD2 matches at 7 bases. CDR3 length: 18 residues. CDR1 and CDR2 (germline): KGHSH, LQKENI. V shed 2 bases, J shed 4 bases, and the junction held 17 bases outside the gene matches. DNA for the CDR3: TGTGCCAGCTCACCAACCCCAGTTCTGGGGGGGGGAACATACGAGCAGTACGTC. It encodes CASSPTPVLGGGTYEQYV.

The count of this clone is one. The rearrangement joins TRBV6-1 to TRBJ2-3, with D maybe TRBD2 (6 bases). CDR1 is MNHNS and CDR2 is SASEGT in the germline V gene. The CDR3 runs to 13 residues. Trimming left V 4 bases short and J 2 bases short, with 7 bases between. The CDR3 bases are TGTGCCAGCAGTGCGCGGGACACAGATACGCAGTATTTT. As protein: CASSARDTDTQYF.

The chain is built from TRBV6-1 and TRBJ2-5, with D unclear. The ends were cut back, 3 bases at V and 1 base at J, with 9 bases in the middle. This CDR3 is 14 amino acids long. Per germline, CDR1 MNHNS and CDR2 SASEGT. The DNA for the CDR3 is TGTGCCAGCAGTGAGGGTGCGGTCCAAGAGACCCAGTACTTC. This translates into CASSEGAVQETQYF.

This CDR3 is CASSLVPGANTEAFF. The DNA for the CDR3 is TGTGCCAGCAGCTTAGTCCCCGGAGCCAACACTGAAGCTTTCTTT. The chain is built from TRBV7-1 and TRBJ1-1; D gene ambiguous. TRBV7-1 has ORF status, its function being uncertain. The CDR3 sequence is 15 residues long. V was clipped by 4 bases and J by 2 bases, with 14 bases between them.

The chain is built from TRBV11-3 and TRBJ1-1; no definite D call. The CDR3 is 10 amino acids. Trimming stripped 1 base from V and 13 bases from J, with 7 bases between. Per the germline V gene, CDR1 is SGHNT and CDR2 is YENEEA. The CDR3 is CASSLVPLFF. The CDR3 DNA follows: TGTGCCAGCAGCTTAGTTCCCCTTTTCTTT.

V is TRBV21-1 and J is TRBJ1-5; TRBD1, the table's D call, was not compared with the DNA. TRBV21-1 is a documented pseudogene. This CDR3 contains 16 residues. CDR3 amino acids: CASSHTDRYSNQPQHF. Here the CDR3 DNA reads TGTGCCAGCAGCCACACGGACAGGTATAGCAATCAGCCCCAGCATTTT.

V and J are TRBV30 and TRBJ2-1, with TRBD1 as a possible D gene (6 bases). Germline CDR1 GTSNPN, CDR2 SVGIG (reference sequence). The CDR3 totals 17 residues. Trimming removed 3 bases at V and 7 bases at J, with 25 bases between. CDR3: CAWRTRRHRDTGNEQFF. The DNA of the CDR3 is TGTGCCTGGAGAACCCGCAGGCACAGGGATACAGGGAATGAGCAGTTCTTC. Together with reference TRBV30 and TRBJ2-1, the CDR3 gives the full variable domain: SQTIHQWPATLVQPVGSPLSLECTVEGTSNPNLYWYRQAAGRGLQLLFYSVGIGQISSEVPQNLSASRPQDRQFILSSKKLLLSDSGFYLCAWRTRRHRDTGNEQFFGPGTRLTVL.

This rearrangement joins TRBV6-5 to TRBJ1-5, with D unclear. The ends were cut back, 5 bases at V and 4 bases at J, with 12 bases in the middle. The CDR3 runs 14 residues. Germline CDR1 MNHEY, CDR2 SVGAGI. Here the CDR3 reads CASSDRWGNQPQHF. Written as DNA, the CDR3 is TGTGCCAGCAGTGACCGATGGGGTAATCAGCCCCAGCATTTT.

The chain couples TRBV28 to TRBJ2-7; 7 bases align to TRBD1. The CDR3 spans 15 residues. CDR1 is MDHEN, CDR2 SYDVKM, per germline. V gave up 6 bases and J gave up 2 bases; unmatched junction bases: 10. DNA for the CDR3: TGTGCCAGCAGCCAGGGGGACAGCCGACCCTACGAGCAGTACGTC. Protein product: CASSQGDSRPYEQYV.